This is a list of T cell receptor beta chains from one sample in a study of OX40 agonist ivuxolimab in advanced cancers. Sequenced by immunoSEQ multiplex PCR; TCRdb stores in-frame clones only, minus some. In the table there are 50,000 to 65,000 clones, roughly 85% of which are singletons. The starting material was CD4+ or CD8+ T cells sorted from blood, obtained in a trial of the OX40 agonist ivuxolimab. These receptors came from an adult with an advanced solid tumor such as melanoma, head and neck, liver or kidney cancer. The CDR3 runs from the conserved cysteine through the conserved F or W.

CASSWTSGVNTGELFF	TRBV7-2	TRBJ2-2
CASSFGSARTGLFF	TRBV28	TRBJ1-4
CAWSTGSSAAKNIQYF	TRBV30	TRBJ2-4
CASSQMDTQYF	TRBV4-2	TRBJ2-3
CASSLGEYNEQFF	TRBV5-6	TRBJ2-1
CASRPQLGSTEAFF	TRBV6-1	TRBJ1-1
CASSPLGAHSYNEQFF	TRBV19	TRBJ2-1
CASSQTGGTAEQYF	TRBV4-1	TRBJ2-7
CASSLSVSNEQYF	TRBV14	TRBJ2-7
CASGPTASSYEQYF	TRBV7-9	TRBJ2-7
CASSLTGESGANVLTF	TRBV7-3	TRBJ2-6
CASISSQRAKTQYF	TRBV2	TRBJ2-5
CASSPPGLAGFNEQFF	TRBV7-2	TRBJ2-1
CASRSFSGAGNTIYF	TRBV28	TRBJ1-3
CASSDLTVGNTIYF	TRBV6-1	TRBJ1-3
CASSLGDGQTYEQYF	TRBV5-1	TRBJ2-7
CASSLPSNSYGYTF	TRBV7-9	TRBJ1-2
CASSEGPSAGSYNEQFF	TRBV6-1	TRBJ2-1
CASATGYSNQPQHF	TRBV6-5	TRBJ1-5
CASSDVGNQPQHF	TRBV9	TRBJ1-5
CASSPWDRPNYGYTF	TRBV7-9	TRBJ1-2
CASSYGGMEKLFF	TRBV6-6	TRBJ1-4
CASSIFGRGTEAFF	TRBV19	TRBJ1-1
CATKRYTGELFF	TRBV6-6	TRBJ2-2
CAIRKGGTGGGGELFF	TRBV10-3	TRBJ2-2